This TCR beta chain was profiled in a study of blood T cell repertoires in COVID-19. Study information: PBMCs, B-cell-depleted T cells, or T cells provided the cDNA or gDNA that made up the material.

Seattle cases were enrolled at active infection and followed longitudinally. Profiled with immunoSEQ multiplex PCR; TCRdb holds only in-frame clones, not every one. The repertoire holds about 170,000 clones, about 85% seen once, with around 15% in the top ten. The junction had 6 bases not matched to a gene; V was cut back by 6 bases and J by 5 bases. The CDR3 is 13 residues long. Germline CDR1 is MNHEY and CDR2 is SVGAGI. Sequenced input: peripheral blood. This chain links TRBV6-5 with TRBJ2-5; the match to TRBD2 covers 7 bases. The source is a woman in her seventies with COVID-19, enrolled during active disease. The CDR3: CASRSTSKETQYF. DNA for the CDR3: TGTGCCAGCAGGTCGACTAGCAAGGAGACCCAGTACTTC.